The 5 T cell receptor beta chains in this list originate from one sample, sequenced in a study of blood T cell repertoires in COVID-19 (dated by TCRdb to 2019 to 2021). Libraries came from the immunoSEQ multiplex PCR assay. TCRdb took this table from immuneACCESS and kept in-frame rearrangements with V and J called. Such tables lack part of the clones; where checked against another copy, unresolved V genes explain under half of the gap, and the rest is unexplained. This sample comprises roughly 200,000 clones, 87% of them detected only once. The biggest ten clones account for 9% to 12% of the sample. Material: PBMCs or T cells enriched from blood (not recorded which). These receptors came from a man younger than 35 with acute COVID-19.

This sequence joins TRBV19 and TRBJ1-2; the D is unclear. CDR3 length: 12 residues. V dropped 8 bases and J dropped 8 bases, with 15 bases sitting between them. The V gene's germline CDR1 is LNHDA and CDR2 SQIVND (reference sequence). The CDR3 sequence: CASREQRVGYTF. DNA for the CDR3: TGTGCCAGTCGTGAACAACGTGTCGGCTACACCTTC.

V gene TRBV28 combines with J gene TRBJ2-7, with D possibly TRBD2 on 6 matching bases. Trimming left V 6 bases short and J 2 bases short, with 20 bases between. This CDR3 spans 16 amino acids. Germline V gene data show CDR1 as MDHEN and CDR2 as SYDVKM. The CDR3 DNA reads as TGTGCCAGCAGCCTGGGGGTTGGAGGGGCCACCTACGAGCAGTACTTC. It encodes CASSLGVGGATYEQYF.

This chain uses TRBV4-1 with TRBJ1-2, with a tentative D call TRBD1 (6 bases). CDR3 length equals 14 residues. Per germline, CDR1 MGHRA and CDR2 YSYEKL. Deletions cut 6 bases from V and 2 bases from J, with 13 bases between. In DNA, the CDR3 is TGCGCCAGCAGGGCACAGGGCCGGAACTATGGCTACACCTTC. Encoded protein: CASRAQGRNYGYTF.

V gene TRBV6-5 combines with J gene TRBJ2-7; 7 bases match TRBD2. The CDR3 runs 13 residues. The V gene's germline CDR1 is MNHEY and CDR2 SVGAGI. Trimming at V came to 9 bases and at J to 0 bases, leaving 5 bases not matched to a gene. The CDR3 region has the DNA TGTGCCAGTGTAGCGGGCGACTCCTACGAGCAGTACTTC. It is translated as CASVAGDSYEQYF.

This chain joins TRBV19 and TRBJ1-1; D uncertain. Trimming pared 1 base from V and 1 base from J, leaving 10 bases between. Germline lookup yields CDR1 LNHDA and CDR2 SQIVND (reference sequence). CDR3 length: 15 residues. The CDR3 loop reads CASSIVPEANTEAFF. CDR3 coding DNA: TGTGCCAGTAGTATAGTCCCCGAAGCGAACACTGAAGCTTTCTTT.